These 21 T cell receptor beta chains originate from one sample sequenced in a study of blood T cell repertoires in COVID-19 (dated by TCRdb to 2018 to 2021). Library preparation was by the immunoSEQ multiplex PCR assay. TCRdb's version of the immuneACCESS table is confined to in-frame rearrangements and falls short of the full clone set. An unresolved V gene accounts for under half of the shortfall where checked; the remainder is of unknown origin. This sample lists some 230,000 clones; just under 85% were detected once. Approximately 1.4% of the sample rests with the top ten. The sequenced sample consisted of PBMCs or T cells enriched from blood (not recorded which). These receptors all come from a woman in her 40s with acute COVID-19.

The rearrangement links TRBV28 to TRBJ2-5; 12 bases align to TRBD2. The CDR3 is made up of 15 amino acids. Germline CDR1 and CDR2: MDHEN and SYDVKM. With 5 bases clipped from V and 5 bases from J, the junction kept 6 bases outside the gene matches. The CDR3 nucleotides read TGTGCCAGCAGTCGTGTACTAGCGGGGGGCGAGACCCAGTACTTC. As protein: CASSRVLAGGETQYF.

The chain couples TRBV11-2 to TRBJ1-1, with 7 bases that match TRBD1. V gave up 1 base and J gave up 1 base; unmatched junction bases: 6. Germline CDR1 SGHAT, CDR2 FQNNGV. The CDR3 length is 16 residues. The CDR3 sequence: CASSLGRQGPNTEAFF. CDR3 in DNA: TGTGCCAGCAGCTTAGGACGACAGGGCCCGAACACTGAAGCTTTCTTT. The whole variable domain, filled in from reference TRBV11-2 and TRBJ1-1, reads EAGVAQSPRYKIIEKRQSVAFWCNPISGHATLYWYQQILGQGPKLLIQFQNNGVVDDSQLPKDRFSAERLKGVDSTLKIQPAKLEDSAVYLCASSLGRQGPNTEAFFGQGTRLTVV.

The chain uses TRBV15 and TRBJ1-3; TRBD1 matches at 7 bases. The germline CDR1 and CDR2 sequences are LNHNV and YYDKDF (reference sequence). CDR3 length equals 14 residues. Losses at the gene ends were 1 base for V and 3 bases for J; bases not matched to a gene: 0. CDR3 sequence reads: CATSRAGGGNTIYF. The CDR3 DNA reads TGTGCCACCAGCAGAGCAGGGGGTGGAAACACCATATATTTT.

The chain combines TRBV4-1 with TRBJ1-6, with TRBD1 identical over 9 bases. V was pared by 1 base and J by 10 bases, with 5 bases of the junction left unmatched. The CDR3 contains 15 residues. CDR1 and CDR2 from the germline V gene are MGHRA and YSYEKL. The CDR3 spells CASSQGDRVDSPLHF. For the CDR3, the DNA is TGCGCCAGCAGCCAAGGGGACAGGGTAGACTCACCCCTCCACTTT.

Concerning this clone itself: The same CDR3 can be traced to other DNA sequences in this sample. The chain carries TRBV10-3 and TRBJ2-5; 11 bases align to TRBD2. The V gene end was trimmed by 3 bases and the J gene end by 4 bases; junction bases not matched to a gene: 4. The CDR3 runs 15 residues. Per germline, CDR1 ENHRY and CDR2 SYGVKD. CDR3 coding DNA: TGTGCCATCAGTGAAGGGCTAGCGGGAGGAGAGACCCAGTACTTC. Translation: CAISEGLAGGETQYF.

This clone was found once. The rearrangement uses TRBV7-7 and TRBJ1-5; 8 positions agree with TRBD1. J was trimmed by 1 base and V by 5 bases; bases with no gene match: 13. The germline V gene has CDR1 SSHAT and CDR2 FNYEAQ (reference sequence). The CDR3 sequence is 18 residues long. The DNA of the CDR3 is TGTGCCAGCAGCGACCGAAGGACAGGGAAAAGAAGCAATCAGCCCCAGCATTTT. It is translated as CASSDRRTGKRSNQPQHF.

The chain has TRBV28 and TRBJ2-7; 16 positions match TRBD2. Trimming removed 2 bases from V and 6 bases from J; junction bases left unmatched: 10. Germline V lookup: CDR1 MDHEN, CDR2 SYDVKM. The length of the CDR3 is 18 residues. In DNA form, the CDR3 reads TGTGCCAGCAGTTTAATGGGGACTAGCGGGAGGGTCCTAGGCGAGCAGTACTTC. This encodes CASSLMGTSGRVLGEQYF.

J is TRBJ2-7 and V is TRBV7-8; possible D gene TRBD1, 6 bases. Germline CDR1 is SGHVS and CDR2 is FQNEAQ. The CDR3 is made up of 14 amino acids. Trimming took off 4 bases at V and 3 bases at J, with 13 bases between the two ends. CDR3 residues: CASSSGQLNYEQYF. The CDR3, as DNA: TGTGCCAGCAGCTCTGGACAGCTTAACTACGAGCAGTACTTC.

The CDR3 loop is CASSLSGQGSGYTF. The CDR3 coding sequence is TGTGCCAGCAGTTTATCCGGACAGGGTTCCGGCTACACCTTC. This chain joins TRBV28 and TRBJ1-2; the match to TRBD1 covers 8 bases. The CDR3 loop spans 14 amino acids. Per germline, CDR1 MDHEN and CDR2 SYDVKM. V lost 1 base and J lost 8; bases outside the gene matches: 6.

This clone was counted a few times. The CDR3 region is CASSIGGVRNQPQHF. DNA for the CDR3: TGTGCCAGTAGTATTGGCGGGGTGCGCAATCAGCCCCAGCATTTT. The chain couples TRBV19 to TRBJ1-5; D unresolved. CDR3 length equals 15 residues. Trimming took 3 bases from V and 2 from J, leaving 11 bases between them. Germline CDR1 reads LNHDA; CDR2 reads SQIVND (reference sequence).

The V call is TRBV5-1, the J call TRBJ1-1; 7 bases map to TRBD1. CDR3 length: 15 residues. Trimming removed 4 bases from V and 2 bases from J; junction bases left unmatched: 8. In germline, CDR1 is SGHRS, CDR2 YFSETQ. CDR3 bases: TGCGCCAGCAGCCGAGGGGACAGCGCAAACACTGAAGCTTTCTTT. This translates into CASSRGDSANTEAFF.

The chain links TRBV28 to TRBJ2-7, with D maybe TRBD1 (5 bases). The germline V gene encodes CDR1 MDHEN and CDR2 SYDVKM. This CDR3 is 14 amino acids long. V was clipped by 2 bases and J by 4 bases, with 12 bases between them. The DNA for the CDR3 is TGTGCCAGCAGTTTAGGACACAACCCTTACGAGCAGTACTTC. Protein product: CASSLGHNPYEQYF.

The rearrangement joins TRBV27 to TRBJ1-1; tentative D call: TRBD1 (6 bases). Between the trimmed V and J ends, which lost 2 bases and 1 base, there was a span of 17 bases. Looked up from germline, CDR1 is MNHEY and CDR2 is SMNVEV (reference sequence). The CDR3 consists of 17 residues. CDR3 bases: TGTGCCAGCAGTTTAATGGGGGCAGGGTCTGCGAACACTGAAGCTTTCTTT. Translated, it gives CASSLMGAGSANTEAFF.

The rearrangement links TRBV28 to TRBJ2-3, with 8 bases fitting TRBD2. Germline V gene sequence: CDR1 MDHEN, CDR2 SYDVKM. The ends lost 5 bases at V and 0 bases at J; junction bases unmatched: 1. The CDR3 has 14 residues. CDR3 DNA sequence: TGTGCCAGCAGTCTAGCGGGTAGCACAGATACGCAGTATTTT. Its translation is CASSLAGSTDTQYF.

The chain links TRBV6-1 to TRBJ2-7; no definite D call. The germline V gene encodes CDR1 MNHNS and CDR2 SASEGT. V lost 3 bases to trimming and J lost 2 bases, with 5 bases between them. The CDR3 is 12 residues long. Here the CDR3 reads CASSDSTYEQYF. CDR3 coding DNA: TGTGCCAGCAGTGACAGTACCTACGAGCAGTACTTC.

As DNA, the CDR3 is TGCAGCGTTCGAGGACAGGGTAGCTCCTACGAGCAGTACTTC. Amino acid sequence: CSVRGQGSSYEQYF. The chain carries TRBV29-1 and TRBJ2-7; 8 bases match TRBD1. The CDR3 spans 14 residues. CDR1 is SQVTM and CDR2 is ANQGSEA in the germline V gene. With V trimmed by 5 bases and J by 0 bases, 6 bases remained unmatched.

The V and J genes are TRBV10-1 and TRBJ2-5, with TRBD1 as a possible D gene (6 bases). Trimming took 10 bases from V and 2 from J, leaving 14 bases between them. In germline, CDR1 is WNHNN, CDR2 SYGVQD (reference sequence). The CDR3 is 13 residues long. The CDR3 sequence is CATSRGLQETQYF. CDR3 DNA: TGCGCCACCTCGAGGGGGTTGCAAGAGACCCAGTACTTC.

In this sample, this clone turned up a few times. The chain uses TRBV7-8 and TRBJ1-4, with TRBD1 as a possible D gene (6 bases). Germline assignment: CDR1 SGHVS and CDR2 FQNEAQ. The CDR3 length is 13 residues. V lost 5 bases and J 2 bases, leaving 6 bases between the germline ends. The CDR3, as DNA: TGTGCCAGCAGCGGACAGACTAATGAAAAACTGTTTTTT. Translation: CASSGQTNEKLFF.

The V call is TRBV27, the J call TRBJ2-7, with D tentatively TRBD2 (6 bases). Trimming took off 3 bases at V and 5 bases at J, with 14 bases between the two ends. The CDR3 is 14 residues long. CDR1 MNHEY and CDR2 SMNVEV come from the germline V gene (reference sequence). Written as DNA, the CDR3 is TGTGCCAGCAGTTTCGCGGGACGAAAGGACGAGCAGTACTTC. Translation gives CASSFAGRKDEQYF.

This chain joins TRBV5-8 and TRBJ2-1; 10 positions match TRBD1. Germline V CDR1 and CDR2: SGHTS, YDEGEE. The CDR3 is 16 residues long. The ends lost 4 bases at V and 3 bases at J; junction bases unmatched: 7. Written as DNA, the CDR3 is TGTGCCAGCAGCCCCGGGACAGGGGTTCTCTACAATGAGCAGTTCTTC. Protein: CASSPGTGVLYNEQFF.

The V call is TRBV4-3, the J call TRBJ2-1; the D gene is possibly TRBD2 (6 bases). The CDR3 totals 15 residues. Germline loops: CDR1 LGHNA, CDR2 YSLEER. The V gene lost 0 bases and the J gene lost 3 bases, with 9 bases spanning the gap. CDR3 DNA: TGCGCCAGCAGCCAAGATTCGGGGGTCTACAATGAGCAGTTCTTC. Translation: CASSQDSGVYNEQFF.